The 25 T cell receptor beta chains listed next were all sequenced from one sample in a study of tumor and adjacent non-tumor tissue in lung cancer. RNA was extracted from bulk tissue without any cell sorting. TCRbeta libraries were built with three rounds of nested PCR, modified from ARM-PCR. Each CDR3 protein gets one entry after TCRdb re-called the multiplex PCR reads with MiXCR. The sample has around 140,000 distinct CDR3 sequences; approximately 66% are singletons. Sequences were obtained from lung tumor tissue. The receptors shown here come from a man in his 60s with small cell lung cancer.

Remarks on this clonotype: At one boundary the junction diverges from the germline segment, which might be a read error. The chain combines TRBV6-5 with TRBJ2-1; perhaps D is TRBD1 or TRBD2 (6 bases each). The CDR3 runs to 14 residues. Germline V gene lookup returns CDR1 MNHEY and CDR2 SVGAGI. For the CDR3, the DNA is TGTGCCAGCAGTTACTCACGGAGGGACAATGAGCAGTTCTTT. Residues: CASSYSRRDNEQFF.

Points on this clonotype: The junction departs from the called germline gene at one end, perhaps through a read error. The chain combines TRBV11-2 with TRBJ2-5; unclear D gene. Germline V gene data show CDR1 as SGHAT and CDR2 as FQNNGV. This CDR3 spans 14 amino acids. DNA of the CDR3: TGTGCCAGGAGCTTAGTGCGAAGTAGAGAGACCCTGTACTTC. Translation gives CARSLVRSRETLYF.

Points on this clonotype: At one of its ends the junction is not consistent with the germline gene, which may arise from a read error. The rearrangement uses TRBV5-5 and TRBJ2-7; a weak D match, TRBD2 (6 bases). The CDR3 is 15 residues long. The germline CDR1 and CDR2 sequences are SGHKS and YYEKEE (reference sequence). As DNA, the CDR3 is TGTGCCAGCGGCCCATTACGGGGGATCTCCTACGAGCAGTCCTTC. Translation: CASGPLRGISYEQSF. Supplemented by reference TRBV5-5 and TRBJ2-7, the full variable domain reads DAGVTQSPTHLIKTRGQQVTLRCSPISGHKSVSWYQQVLGQGPQFIFQYYEKEERGRGNFPDRFSARQFPNYSSELNVNALLLGDSALYLCASGPLRGISYEQSFGPGTRLTVT.

On this clonotype itself: A much more abundant neighbour one base away suggests this may be a read error. This chain uses TRBV12-3 or TRBV12-4 with TRBJ1-2; TRBD1 matches at 7 bases. The CDR3 has 15 amino acids. With 5 bases clipped from V and 4 bases from J, the junction kept 10 bases outside the gene matches. In nucleotides, the CDR3 is TGTGCCAGCAGTCGTACAGGGGAAGCTATCTATGGCTACACCTTC. Its translation: CASSRTGEAIYGYTF.

Worth noting for this clonotype: This sequence may be a read error, since a much larger clone differs from it by one base. V and J are TRBV20-1 and TRBJ2-1; 11 bases fit TRBD2. V lost 4 bases, J lost 3 bases, and 20 bases stayed unmatched. Germline V CDR1 and CDR2: DFQATT, SNEGSKA (reference sequence). The CDR3 sequence is 20 residues long. The DNA for the CDR3 is TGCAGTGCTACGATTAGCACACGAACCGGGACTAGCGGTTTCTACAATGAGCAGTTCTTC. Encoded protein: CSATISTRTGTSGFYNEQFF.

Regarding this clonotype: Given the absence of the conserved phenylalanine or tryptophan at the CDR3 end, a read error is likely. This rearrangement joins TRBV20-1 to TRBJ1-1; perhaps TRBD1 as D (6 bases). CDR1 DFQATT and CDR2 SNEGSKA come from the germline V gene (reference sequence). The CDR3 has 11 amino acids. The CDR3 DNA is TGCGGTGGTGGGGGCGAGTGGGGAGCTTTCTGT. Residues: CGGGGEWGAFC.

V usage is TRBV11-2 and J usage is TRBJ2-3, with D possibly being TRBD1 or TRBD2 (5 bases each). Germline assignment: CDR1 SGHAT and CDR2 FQNNGV. The CDR3 consists of 15 residues. V lost 2 bases, J lost 15 bases, and 24 bases lay in between. CDR3 protein: CASSLQGPGIDTRYF. The CDR3 DNA follows: TGTGCCAGCAGCTTACAGGGCCCGGGAATCGATACGCGATATTTT.

V is TRBV29-1 and J is TRBJ2-5; D is possibly TRBD1 (5 bases). Germline CDR1 SQVTM, CDR2 ANQGSEA. The V end was cut by 2 bases, the J end by 2 bases, with 9 bases between. The CDR3 is 13 amino acids. CDR3 nucleotide sequence: TGCAGCGTTGAACGACAGCCACAAGAGACCCAGTACTTC. This sequence encodes CSVERQPQETQYF.

Comment on this clonotype: The junction differs from germline at one of its ends, possibly a read error. J is TRBJ2-1 and V is TRBV11-2, with D perhaps matching TRBD2 (6 bases). This CDR3 spans 17 amino acids. The germline V gene encodes CDR1 SGHAT and CDR2 FQNNGV. The CDR3 DNA is TGTGCCAGCAGCTTGCGGTCCGGGAGTGGGTCCTACAATGAGCAGTCCTTC. It encodes CASSLRSGSGSYNEQSF.

This clonotype was seen a handful of times. The V and J genes are TRBV5-5 and TRBJ2-2; 9 bases are shared with TRBD2. The V segment lost 5 bases and the J segment 1 base; nucleotides outside the gene matches: 9. The CDR3 is 17 amino acids. Germline lookup yields CDR1 SGHKS and CDR2 YYEKEE (reference sequence). In DNA, the CDR3 is TGTGCCAGCAGTTACGGGACTAGCAAACTGAACACCGGGGAGCTGTTTTTT. This encodes CASSYGTSKLNTGELFF.

This rearrangement joins TRBV12-3 or TRBV12-4 to TRBJ2-1; 8 bases are a match to TRBD2. Losses at the gene ends were 8 bases for V and 9 bases for J; bases not matched to a gene: 15. The CDR3 extends over 15 amino acids. In DNA form, the CDR3 reads TGTGCCAGCGGTCAAAGCGGGAGAGTATACCGTGAGCAGTTCTTC. It encodes CASGQSGRVYREQFF.

V and J are TRBV20-1 and TRBJ2-7, with 8 bases lining up with TRBD2. Germline CDR1 reads DFQATT; CDR2 reads SNEGSKA (reference sequence). The CDR3 spans 17 residues. CDR3 amino acids: CSARGPSPSGPSYEQNV. In DNA form, the CDR3 reads TGCAGTGCTAGAGGTCCCTCTCCTAGCGGGCCATCCTACGAGCAGAACGTC.

Remarks on this clonotype: A single base separates this from a much larger clone, so it may be a read error. The V and J genes are TRBV20-1 and TRBJ1-1; D uncertain. Germline V gene sequence: CDR1 DFQATT, CDR2 SNEGSKA (reference sequence). The CDR3 is 12 amino acids. The V end was cut by 2 bases, the J end by 4 bases, with 8 bases between. CDR3 DNA sequence: TGCAGTGCTAGAAATTCTGGCACTGAAGCTTTCTTT. Protein product: CSARNSGTEAFF.

As to this clonotype: An end of the junction does not agree with germline; a read error may underlie this. The chain employs TRBV6-5 and TRBJ1-2; D not resolved. CDR3 length: 12 residues. Per the germline V gene, CDR1 is MNHEY and CDR2 is SVGAGI. DNA of the CDR3: TGTGCCAGCACCCGCGATCGGGCTGGCTACACTTTC. The encoded protein is CASTRDRAGYTF.

In regard to this clonotype: A read error may account for a junction end that differs from germline. This rearrangement joins TRBV6-2 or TRBV6-3 to TRBJ2-1; 12 nucleotides line up with TRBD2. Germline lookup yields CDR1 MNHEY and CDR2 SVGEGT. The CDR3 runs 16 residues. The CDR3: CASSYSMTSGSIEQFF. The CDR3 DNA reads TGCGCCAGCAGTTACTCGATGACTAGCGGGAGTATTGAGCAGTTCTTC.

Judged by abundance, this clonotype is medium-sized. This sequence joins TRBV7-9 and TRBJ2-1; a weak D match, TRBD2 (6 bases). CDR3 length equals 13 residues. In germline, CDR1 is SEHNR, CDR2 FQNEAQ (reference sequence). V shed 3 bases and J shed 8 bases, with 11 bases lying between them. This chain's CDR3 is CASSLREAYEQFF. The CDR3 bases are TGTGCCAGCAGCTTGAGGGAGGCCTATGAGCAGTTCTTC. Full variable domain (outside the CDR3, taken from reference TRBV7-9 and TRBJ2-1): DTGVSQNPRHKITKRGQNVTFRCDPISEHNRLYWYRQTLGQGPEFLTYFQNEAQLEKSRLLSDRFSAERPKGSFSTLEIQRTEQGDSAMYLCASSLREAYEQFFGPGTRLTVL.

This clonotype was seen only once. Because it lacks the conserved phenylalanine or tryptophan at the end, this CDR3 is likely a read error. The V and J genes are TRBV12-3 or TRBV12-4 and TRBJ2-5, with D perhaps given as TRBD1 or TRBD2 (5 bases each). This CDR3 contains 14 residues. The ends were cut back, 7 bases at V and 4 bases at J, with 16 bases in the middle. The CDR3 is CASTSSGGIETQYL. CDR3 DNA: TGTGCCAGCACCAGTAGTGGGGGAATAGAGACCCAGTACCTC.

Note on this clonotype: A much more abundant neighbour one base away suggests this may be a read error. The final CDR3 position lacks the conserved phenylalanine or tryptophan, pointing to a likely read error. The chain uses TRBV7-8 and TRBJ1-5, with 8 bases identical to TRBD1. J lost 6 bases, V lost 1 base, and 5 bases had no gene match. This CDR3 has 15 amino acids. Germline loops: CDR1 SGHVS, CDR2 FQNEAQ. CDR3 amino acids: CASSLVPDRAQPQHV. CDR3 nucleotides: TGTGCCAGCAGCTTAGTCCCGGACAGGGCTCAGCCCCAGCATGTT.

Regarding this clonotype: A much larger clone lies a single base off, so this may be a read error. This sequence joins TRBV11-2 and TRBJ1-2, with D perhaps TRBD1 (5 bases). The CDR3 has 12 amino acids. Per germline, CDR1 SGHAT and CDR2 FQNNGV. CDR3: CASSFGAAGFTF. In nucleotides, the CDR3 is TGTGCCAGCAGCTTCGGGGCAGCTGGCTTCACCTTC.

This clonotype was seen more than once but under ten times. CDR3 residues: CASSGGLPSYNEQFF. The CDR3 bases are TGTGCCAGCAGTGGGGGCCTACCGTCCTACAATGAGCAGTTCTTC. The V call is TRBV6-1, the J call TRBJ2-1, with D possibly being TRBD1 (5 bases). This CDR3 has 15 amino acids. Per the germline V gene, CDR1 is MNHNS and CDR2 is SASEGT. Trimming left V 4 bases short and J 1 base short, with 11 bases between.

In this sample, this clonotype turned up once. The chain carries TRBV28 and TRBJ2-1, with D tentatively TRBD2 (6 bases). The V gene lost 8 bases and the J gene lost 9 bases, with 20 bases spanning the gap. Per germline, CDR1 MDHEN and CDR2 SYDVKM. CDR3 length equals 14 residues. The CDR3 DNA follows: TGTGCCAGCTTAAGGGTGGGAGGCGGCAGTGAGCAGTTCTTC. It is translated as CASLRVGGGSEQFF.

This clonotype was counted a few times. V usage is TRBV5-4 and J usage is TRBJ1-1; 7 bases agree with TRBD1. CDR1 and CDR2 from the germline V gene are SGHNT and YYREEE (reference sequence). The length of the CDR3 is 15 residues. The V segment lost 4 bases and the J segment 0 bases; nucleotides outside the gene matches: 6. This CDR3 reads CASSTQGIMNTEAFF. CDR3 DNA: TGTGCCAGCAGCACACAGGGGATCATGAACACTGAAGCTTTCTTT. The full variable domain, rest sourced from reference TRBV5-4 and TRBJ1-1, is ETGVTQSPTHLIKTRGQQVTLRCSSQSGHNTVSWYQQALGQGPQFIFQYYREEENGRGNFPPRFSGLQFPNYSSELNVNALELDDSALYLCASSTQGIMNTEAFFGQGTRLTVV.

In its sample, this clonotype was seen a few times. The chain joins TRBV11-2 to TRBJ1-5; no clear D gene. Trimming removed 4 bases from V and 5 bases from J, with 15 bases in between. Germline-derived CDR1 and CDR2 are SGHAT and FQNNGV. The CDR3 extends over 15 amino acids. CDR3 residues: CASSSCATTDQPQHF. In DNA form, the CDR3 reads TGTGCCAGCAGCTCGTGTGCGACGACCGATCAGCCCCAGCATTTT. Full variable domain (remainder filled in from reference TRBV11-2 and TRBJ1-5): EAGVAQSPRYKIIEKRQSVAFWCNPISGHATLYWYQQILGQGPKLLIQFQNNGVVDDSQLPKDRFSAERLKGVDSTLKIQPAKLEDSAVYLCASSSCATTDQPQHFGDGTRLSIL.

Worth noting for this clonotype: The junction departs from germline at one end; a sequencing error may be responsible. The J gene is TRBJ2-5, the V gene TRBV4-1, with D possibly TRBD2 on 6 matching bases. Looked up from germline, CDR1 is MGHRA and CDR2 is YSYEKL. This CDR3 has 14 amino acids. DNA for the CDR3: TGCACCAGCAGCCAATATGGGGACTCGGAGACCCAGTACTTC. It yields the protein CTSSQYGDSETQYF.

This clonotype has a handful of counts. The chain carries TRBV29-1 and TRBJ2-7, with 9 nucleotides matching TRBD2. The CDR3 has 17 amino acids. Trimming took 1 base from V and 0 from J; bases not matched to a gene: 10. From germline, CDR1 is SQVTM and CDR2 ANQGSEA. The CDR3 nucleotides read TGCAGCGTTGAAGGGGAGACTAGCGGAGCGAGCTCCTACGAGCAGTACTTC. It translates to CSVEGETSGASSYEQYF.